The following is a T cell receptor beta chain sequence with its context. Its antigen is undetermined. The data originate from a study of Ad26.COV2.S vaccination and SARS-CoV-2 variants. Study-wide context: The donor belonged to the COV1001 Ad26.COV2.S trial arm. Overall study findings and caveats: After vaccination, substantial breadth of spike-specific CD8+ and CD4+ responses was reported. For non-spike TCRs, breadth in vaccine recipients resembled that in placebo recipients.

V shed 3 bases and J shed 7 bases, with 12 bases lying between them. CDR1 SQVTM and CDR2 ANQGSEA come from the germline V gene. The length of the CDR3 is 12 residues. Only in-frame clones appear in the TCRdb table, and some are missing; sequencing was by immunoSEQ multiplex PCR. The sample lists fewer than 500,000 clones, 75% to 95% occurring once. As to treatment: over 15 received Ad26.COV2.S at low or high dose, single or two shots; five or six received placebo; per-sample allocation not given. Sampling occurred on day 63 after the first vaccine or placebo injection. The sequence derives from a person between 18 and 60 years old who received the Ad26.COV2.S COVID-19 vaccine or a placebo. This rearrangement joins TRBV29-1 to TRBJ1-1, with a possible D match to TRBD1 (5 bases). The source was peripheral blood, collected in a trial of Ad26.COV2.S vaccine versus placebo. The CDR3 DNA reads as TGCAGCGTTGACATGGGGCCGGTTGAAGCTTTCTTT. Translation: CSVDMGPVEAFF.